One and the same sample provided the 9 T cell receptor beta chains below, sequenced in a study of blood T cell repertoires in COVID-19 (dated by TCRdb to about 2020). The method behind the library was the immunoSEQ multiplex PCR assay. TCRdb holds this immuneACCESS table with in-frame rearrangements only. Some clones are missing; in checked studies, unresolved V genes explain under half, and the rest has no known cause. This sample holds approximately 25,000 clones; about 90% were observed only once. Over 25% of the sample rests with the top ten. The sample consisted of peripheral blood. These receptors were collected from a man aged 65 to 79 with active COVID-19.

This sequence joins TRBV5-4 and TRBJ2-5; 13 bases are shared with TRBD2. Germline V lookup: CDR1 SGHNT, CDR2 YYREEE (reference sequence). This CDR3 is built from 17 residues. Trimming at V came to 3 bases and at J to 5 bases, leaving 10 bases not matched to a gene. For the CDR3, the DNA is TGTGCCAGCAGCTCGACTAGCGGGGGGCCATATACGGAGACCCAGTACTTC. Protein product: CASSSTSGGPYTETQYF.

The genes are TRBV7-6 and TRBJ1-5; D possibly corresponds to TRBD1 (6 bases). Trimming shortened V by 1 base and J by 5 bases, and 12 bases separated the two germline ends. The CDR3 has 15 residues. Germline V lookup: CDR1 SGHVS, CDR2 FNYEAQ. The DNA for the CDR3 is TGTGCCAGCAGCTTAGAGGCAGGGACACATCAGCCCCAGCATTTT. Translating gives CASSLEAGTHQPQHF. Full variable domain (outside the CDR3, taken from reference TRBV7-6 and TRBJ1-5): GAGVSQSPRYKVTKRGQDVALRCDPISGHVSLYWYRQALGQGPEFLTYFNYEAQQDKSGLPNDRFSAERPEGSISTLTIQRTEQRDSAMYRCASSLEAGTHQPQHFGDGTRLSIL.

The CDR3 spells CASSQPRDRGQETQYF. In DNA, the CDR3 is TGCGCCAGCAGCCAACCCCGGGACAGGGGGCAAGAGACCCAGTACTTC. This sequence joins TRBV4-1 and TRBJ2-5; the match to TRBD1 covers 11 bases. This CDR3 has 16 amino acids. V lost 2 bases, J lost 2 bases, and 4 bases stayed unmatched. Germline lookup yields CDR1 MGHRA and CDR2 YSYEKL.

The rearrangement links TRBV5-8 to TRBJ2-5; D not certain. V was cut by 1 base and J by 7 bases, with 11 bases left in between. Germline CDR1 is SGHTS and CDR2 is YDEGEE. The CDR3 loop spans 13 amino acids. The CDR3 nucleotides read TGTGCCAGCAGCTTGAGAACAGTGGGGACCCAGTACTTC. This gives the protein CASSLRTVGTQYF.

The chain combines TRBV3-1 (or the pseudogene TRBV3-2) with TRBJ2-3; D call uncertain. Germline assignment: CDR1 LGHDT and CDR2 YNNKEL (reference sequence). The V and J ends lost 1 base and 7 bases respectively, with 6 bases between them. This CDR3 comprises 12 residues. CDR3 amino acids: CASSQVSHTQYF. CDR3 bases: TGTGCCAGCAGCCAAGTTAGTCATACGCAGTATTTT.

The J gene is TRBJ2-6, the V gene TRBV28; D not resolved. The CDR3 is 13 residues long. The V end was cut by 6 bases, the J end by 1 base, with 4 bases between. Germline CDR1 MDHEN, CDR2 SYDVKM. CDR3 sequence (DNA): TGTGCCAGCAGCCCTTCTGGGGCCAACGTCCTGACTTTC. This gives the protein CASSPSGANVLTF.

The chain has TRBV24-1 and TRBJ2-1; 10 nucleotides align to TRBD2. Germline loops: CDR1 KGHDR, CDR2 SFDVKD. V shed 1 base and J 7 bases; nucleotides not matched to a gene: 3. The CDR3 totals 15 residues. The CDR3 protein is CATSDFLAGVNEQFF. The CDR3 nucleotides are TGTGCCACCAGTGATTTCCTAGCGGGGGTGAATGAGCAGTTCTTC.

The V gene is TRBV27, the J gene TRBJ2-5, with 10 bases fitting TRBD2. V dropped 3 bases and J dropped 7; count of bases not matched to a gene: 2. CDR3 size: 13 residues. CDR1 is MNHEY and CDR2 is SMNVEV in the germline V gene (reference sequence). CDR3 sequence: CASSFSSGGTQYF. CDR3 bases: TGTGCCAGCAGTTTTTCTAGCGGGGGGACCCAGTACTTC.

This clone was recorded only once. The J gene is TRBJ2-5, the V gene TRBV6-2 or TRBV6-3, with 7 positions matching TRBD1. The CDR3 is made up of 15 amino acids. The J segment lost 2 bases and the V segment lost 6 bases, leaving 9 bases of the junction unmatched. In germline, CDR1 is MNHEY, CDR2 SVGEGT. This chain's CDR3 is CASSRPGTAQETQYF. The CDR3 DNA reads TGTGCCAGCAGCAGACCTGGGACAGCTCAAGAGACCCAGTACTTC.